This T cell receptor beta chain was sequenced for a study of CD8+ T cells in alopecia areata. In each case, RNA was isolated and then reverse transcribed into cDNA as the sequencing template. Sequencing was performed with immunoSEQ multiplex PCR; in TCRdb, only in-frame clones are kept and a portion is missing. The sample records 100,000 to 120,000 clones, 50% to 65% being singletons. Indicated treatment: oral pan-JAK inhibitor, 5-10 mg twice daily. Patients with alopecia areata provided lesional scalp punch biopsies as well as peripheral blood. On this clone: No antigen is known for it.

Germline V gene lookup returns CDR1 SQVTM and CDR2 ANQGSEA. The length of the CDR3 is 15 residues. V gave up 7 bases and J gave up 0 bases; unmatched junction bases: 8. Findings and limits, study-wide: Scalp samples also yield sequences from resident alphabeta T cells of normal skin.

The chain combines TRBV29-1 with TRBJ2-2; 7 positions agree with TRBD1. The sample in question was CD4+ T cells sorted from blood, obtained at week 24, from a patient treated with tofacitinib. The source of this sequence is a human donor with alopecia areata. This CDR3 is CSARDRPSNTGELFF. As DNA, the CDR3 is TGCAGCGCAAGGGACAGACCATCGAACACCGGGGAGCTGTTTTTT.